A selection of T cell receptor beta chains follows, all from one sample in a study of OX40 agonist ivuxolimab in advanced cancers. The repertoire was sequenced with immunoSEQ multiplex PCR; TCRdb's copy has only in-frame clones and lacks some. The sample records some 68,000 clones, approximately 80% being singletons. Here the sequenced sample was CD4+ or CD8+ T cells sorted from blood, taken in a trial of the OX40 agonist ivuxolimab. These receptors all stem from an adult with an advanced solid tumor such as melanoma, head and neck, liver or kidney cancer. Each CDR3 is given with its conserved first and last residue. A D gene is named only where the DNA matches it firmly.

j_call: TRBJ1-6
d_call: TRBD1
v_call: TRBV28
cdr3_aa: CASSSAGTADSPLHF

j_call: TRBJ2-7
d_call: TRBD2
v_call: TRBV7-6
cdr3_aa: CASSLGAGQSFEQYF

j_call: TRBJ1-1
d_call: -
v_call: TRBV7-2
cdr3_aa: CASSSGQLGEAFF

j_call: TRBJ1-4
d_call: TRBD1
v_call: TRBV5-1
cdr3_aa: CASSLTGATNEKLFF

j_call: TRBJ2-2
d_call: -
v_call: TRBV19
cdr3_aa: CASSRKGSTGELFF

j_call: TRBJ2-2
d_call: -
v_call: TRBV19
cdr3_aa: CASSPREGAGGELFF

j_call: TRBJ2-2
d_call: TRBD1
v_call: TRBV18
cdr3_aa: CASSPSGQGRNGELFF

j_call: TRBJ2-3
d_call: TRBD2
v_call: TRBV2
cdr3_aa: CASHERGSTDTQYF

j_call: TRBJ2-1
d_call: -
v_call: TRBV9
cdr3_aa: CASSVGAGSGQGEQFF

j_call: TRBJ1-2
d_call: -
v_call: TRBV5-6
cdr3_aa: CASRVGRIYGYTF

j_call: TRBJ2-1
d_call: TRBD2
v_call: TRBV10-3
cdr3_aa: CAIRQPGTSGGIIYEQFF

j_call: TRBJ1-3
d_call: TRBD1
v_call: TRBV2
cdr3_aa: CASGQGRNTIYF

j_call: TRBJ2-5
d_call: TRBD2
v_call: TRBV7-9
cdr3_aa: CASSQLAGQETQYF

j_call: TRBJ1-3
d_call: -
v_call: TRBV2
cdr3_aa: CASSGNDLSGNTIYF

j_call: TRBJ2-7
d_call: -
v_call: TRBV4-1
cdr3_aa: CASSQAPRDIYEQYF

j_call: TRBJ1-2
d_call: -
v_call: TRBV28
cdr3_aa: CASSSPSWGFYGYTF

j_call: TRBJ2-1
d_call: -
v_call: TRBV19
cdr3_aa: CATAPLGTNNEQFF

j_call: TRBJ1-2
d_call: -
v_call: TRBV6-1
cdr3_aa: CASSSIRDGYGYTF

j_call: TRBJ1-2
d_call: -
v_call: TRBV6-1
cdr3_aa: CASLSRGIGYGYTF

j_call: TRBJ2-7
d_call: TRBD1
v_call: TRBV27
cdr3_aa: CASSLNRGLYEQYF

j_call: TRBJ2-4
d_call: -
v_call: TRBV5-6
cdr3_aa: CASSLGESLLNIQYF

j_call: TRBJ1-4
d_call: -
v_call: TRBV5-4
cdr3_aa: CASSPRFGPTNEKLFF